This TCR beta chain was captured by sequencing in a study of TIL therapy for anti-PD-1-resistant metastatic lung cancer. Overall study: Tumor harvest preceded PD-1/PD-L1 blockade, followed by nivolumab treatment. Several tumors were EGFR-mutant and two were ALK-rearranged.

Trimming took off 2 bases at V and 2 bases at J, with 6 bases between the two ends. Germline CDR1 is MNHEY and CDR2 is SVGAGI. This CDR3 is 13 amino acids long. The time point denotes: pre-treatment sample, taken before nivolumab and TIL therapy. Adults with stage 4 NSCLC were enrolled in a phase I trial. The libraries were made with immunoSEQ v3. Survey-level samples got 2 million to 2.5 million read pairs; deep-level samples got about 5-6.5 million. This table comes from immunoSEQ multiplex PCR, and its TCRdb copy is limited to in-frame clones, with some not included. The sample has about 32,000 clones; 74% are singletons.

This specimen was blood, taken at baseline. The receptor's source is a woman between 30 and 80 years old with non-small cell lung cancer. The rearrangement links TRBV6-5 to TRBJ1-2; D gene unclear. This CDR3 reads CASSYGLNYGYTF. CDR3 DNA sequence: TGTGCCAGCAGTTACGGGTTGAACTATGGCTACACCTTC.